Here is one TCR beta chain with its context. This specimen belongs to a study of shared clonotypes between healthy human individuals. Profiled with immunoSEQ multiplex PCR; TCRdb holds only in-frame clones, not every one. The profile shows about 2.4 million clones, roughly 93% of them singletons. V lost 3 bases and J 0 bases, leaving 6 bases between the germline ends. This CDR3 has 14 residues. CDR1 KGHSH and CDR2 LQKENI come from the germline V gene. Specimen: naive CD4+ T cells from PBMCs. Stated subset: CD45RA+ positively selected. The V gene is TRBV18, the J gene TRBJ2-1; D gene uncertain. The TCR was taken from a man between 18 and 29 years old in good health. Some clones in this sample may be carry-over from other donors' samples. For the CDR3, the DNA is TGTGCCAGCTCACCCCGCGCCTCCTACAATGAGCAGTTCTTC. Translating it yields CASSPRASYNEQFF. Drawing the rest from reference TRBV18 and TRBJ2-1, the complete variable domain is NAGVMQNPRHLVRRRGQEARLRCSPMKGHSHVYWYRQLPEEGLKFMVYLQKENIIDESGMPKERFSAEFPKEGPSILRIQQVVRGDSAAYFCASSPRASYNEQFFGPGTRLTVL.